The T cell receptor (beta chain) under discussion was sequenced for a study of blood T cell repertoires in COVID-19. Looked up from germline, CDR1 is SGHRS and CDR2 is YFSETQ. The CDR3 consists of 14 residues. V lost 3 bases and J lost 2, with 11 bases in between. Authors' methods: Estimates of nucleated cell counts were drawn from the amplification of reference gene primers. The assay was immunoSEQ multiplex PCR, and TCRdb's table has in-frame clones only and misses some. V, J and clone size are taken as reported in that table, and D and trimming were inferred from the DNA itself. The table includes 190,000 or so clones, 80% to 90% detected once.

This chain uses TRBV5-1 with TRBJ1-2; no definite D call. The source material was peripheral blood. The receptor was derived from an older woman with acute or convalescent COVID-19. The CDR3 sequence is CASSSSGNNYGYTF. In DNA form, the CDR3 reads TGCGCCAGCAGCTCCTCCGGGAACAACTATGGCTACACCTTC.